A single sample gave rise to the 27 T cell receptor beta chains below, sequenced in a study of cytomegalovirus exposure and HLA in healthy donors (dated by TCRdb to the late 2010s). The library was obtained by the immunoSEQ multiplex PCR assay. The multiplex PCR relied on a mix of 60 forward primers for TCR Vbeta segments and 13 reverse primers for TCR Jbeta segments. TCRdb provides this immuneACCESS table in a form limited to in-frame rearrangements. Some clones are lacking; in checked studies, under half of them reflect an unresolved V gene, and why the rest are absent is not known. The sample's table lists a count of about 160,000 clones. Around 1.6% of the sample is in the top ten clones. Sequencing was done on a sample of PBMCs. These receptors all stem from a woman aged 50 to 60 in good health and CMV-seronegative.

V gene TRBV4-1 combines with J gene TRBJ2-5, with D perhaps matching TRBD1 (5 bases). The J call may be wrong; the DNA end is better matched by TRBJ2-7. This CDR3 contains 14 residues. Germline V gene lookup returns CDR1 MGHRA and CDR2 YSYEKL. The CDR3 region has the DNA TGCGCCAGCAGCCAATCGAGGAAGGGGCACGAGCAGTACTTC. Translated: CASSQSRKGHEQYF.

The genes are TRBV9 and TRBJ2-7; the match to TRBD1 covers 8 bases. CDR3 size: 15 residues. V lost 4 bases to trimming and J lost 6 bases; unmatched junction nucleotides: 12. Germline V lookup: CDR1 SGDLS, CDR2 YYNGEE. Here the CDR3 DNA reads TGTGCCAGCAGCCCAGGGGGCGGACAGTACTTCGAGCAGTACTTC. Translated: CASSPGGGQYFEQYF.

The chain carries TRBV2 and TRBJ2-7; a weak D match, TRBD1 (6 bases). CDR1 and CDR2 (germline): SNHLY, FYNNEI. The length of the CDR3 is 13 residues. V lost 8 bases, J lost 2 bases, and 13 bases lay in between. The CDR3 sequence: CASGTPETYEQYF. In nucleotides, the CDR3 is TGTGCCAGCGGGACACCCGAAACCTACGAGCAGTACTTC.

The gene calls are TRBV28 and TRBJ1-5, with D perhaps matching TRBD1 (6 bases). The V end was cut by 6 bases, the J end by 4 bases, with 10 bases between. The germline CDR1 and CDR2 sequences are MDHEN and SYDVKM. CDR3 length equals 13 residues. The CDR3 is CASRKQGNQPQHF. CDR3 nucleotide sequence: TGTGCCAGCAGGAAACAGGGTAATCAGCCCCAGCATTTT.

The chain has TRBV19 and TRBJ2-1; D might be TRBD1 (6 bases). This CDR3 region has 17 residues. Germline V lookup: CDR1 LNHDA, CDR2 SQIVND (reference sequence). V lost 4 bases to trimming and J lost 2 bases, with 18 bases between them. The CDR3 region is CASSNLRGRGTYNEQFF. Here the CDR3 DNA reads TGTGCCAGTAGTAACCTCAGAGGCAGGGGCACCTACAATGAGCAGTTCTTC.

The chain has TRBV10-3 and TRBJ1-4; tentatively, D is TRBD1 (5 bases). Trimming pared 4 bases from V and 13 bases from J, leaving 16 bases between. This CDR3 is built from 13 residues. Looked up from germline, CDR1 is ENHRY and CDR2 is SYGVKD. The chain's CDR3 is CAISGGALEGLFF. CDR3 bases: TGTGCCATCAGTGGTGGGGCTTTGGAGGGACTGTTTTTT.

The chain uses TRBV19 and TRBJ1-1; 8 nucleotides agree with TRBD1. CDR3 length equals 15 residues. Trimming removed 5 bases from V and 1 base from J; junction bases left unmatched: 6. Per germline, CDR1 LNHDA and CDR2 SQIVND (reference sequence). Written as DNA, the CDR3 is TGTGCCAGTAGTCTCCCGACAGGGGCGAACACTGAAGCTTTCTTT. Translating gives CASSLPTGANTEAFF.

This chain connects TRBV30 to TRBJ2-3; TRBD2 matches 7 bases. J lost 6 bases, V lost 5 bases, and 8 bases had no gene match. Germline V gene lookup returns CDR1 GTSNPN and CDR2 SVGIG (reference sequence). The CDR3 has 13 residues. The CDR3 nucleotides are TGTGCCTGGGGGGTTGGCGGGAGTGATACGCAGTATTTT. This gives the protein CAWGVGGSDTQYF.

The chain combines TRBV9 with TRBJ1-3; D is ambiguous. Trimming pared 0 bases from V and 2 bases from J, leaving 12 bases between. CDR3 length equals 16 residues. Germline values: CDR1 SGDLS, CDR2 YYNGEE. The CDR3 coding sequence is TGTGCCAGCAGCGTAGACCCCCGGGGTCCTGGAAACACCATATATTTT. Its translation: CASSVDPRGPGNTIYF.

This chain joins TRBV6-1 and TRBJ2-7; the match to TRBD2 covers 9 bases. The J segment lost 6 bases and the V segment lost 4 bases, leaving 16 bases of the junction unmatched. The CDR3 extends over 17 amino acids. Germline V CDR1 and CDR2: MNHNS, SASEGT. The CDR3 loop is CASSGGSRGRGPGEQYF. The CDR3 region has the DNA TGTGCCAGCAGTGGGGGCTCCCGCGGGAGGGGCCCCGGCGAGCAGTACTTC.

The chain employs TRBV7-6 and TRBJ2-5, with D possibly matching TRBD2 (6 bases). This CDR3 spans 16 amino acids. V was shortened by 2 bases and J by 0 bases, with 13 bases between the two germline ends. Looked up from germline, CDR1 is SGHVS and CDR2 is FNYEAQ. The CDR3 reads CASSLRKRVNQETQYF. The CDR3 DNA is TGTGCCAGCAGCTTAAGGAAGCGGGTCAACCAAGAGACCCAGTACTTC.

The V gene is TRBV5-5, the J gene TRBJ1-5; 9 bases map to TRBD1. Germline CDR1 SGHKS, CDR2 YYEKEE (reference sequence). The CDR3 covers 14 residues. Trimming took 4 bases from V and 6 from J; bases not matched to a gene: 5. In DNA, the CDR3 is TGTGCCAGCAGCACACAGGGGGCGGCTCAGCCCCAGCATTTT. It yields the protein CASSTQGAAQPQHF.

This chain connects TRBV6-1 to TRBJ2-7; TRBD1 agrees at 9 bases. Germline assignment: CDR1 MNHNS and CDR2 SASEGT. CDR3 length equals 14 residues. Trimming at V came to 5 bases and at J to 6 bases, leaving 8 bases not matched to a gene. CDR3 sequence: CASSLPGQGSEQYF. The DNA of the CDR3 is TGTGCCAGCAGTCTGCCGGGACAGGGTTCCGAGCAGTACTTC.

The chain joins TRBV9 to TRBJ2-3; 7 bases align to TRBD2. The germline V gene encodes CDR1 SGDLS and CDR2 YYNGEE. CDR3 length equals 13 residues. The V gene end was trimmed by 4 bases and the J gene end by 5 bases; junction bases not matched to a gene: 4. The CDR3, as DNA: TGTGCCAGCAGCCCTAGCGGAGGAGATACGCAGTATTTT. Protein sequence: CASSPSGGDTQYF.

CDR3 bases: TGTGCCAGCAGCCCGCTACGAGTAGACAATCAGCCCCAGCATTTT. Protein: CASSPLRVDNQPQHF. The chain uses TRBV7-2 and TRBJ1-5; D is undetermined. Germline CDR1 reads SGHTA; CDR2 reads FQGNSA. Trimming pared 5 bases from V and 3 bases from J, leaving 14 bases between. The CDR3 extends over 15 amino acids.

The chain uses TRBV27 and TRBJ1-4; D uncertain. The CDR3 is 15 amino acids. Germline V gives CDR1 MNHEY, CDR2 SMNVEV (reference sequence). V dropped 5 bases and J dropped 7 bases, with 17 bases sitting between them. CDR3 nucleotides: TGTGCCAGCAGTCCTATTAGCCGGGGTGGTGAAAAACTGTTTTTT. Translation: CASSPISRGGEKLFF.

This chain connects TRBV10-3 to TRBJ2-2; perhaps TRBD2 as D (6 bases). Germline CDR1 is ENHRY and CDR2 is SYGVKD. Trimming took 2 bases from V and 6 from J, leaving 13 bases between them. CDR3 length: 15 amino acids. The CDR3 nucleotides read TGTGCCATCAGTGAGGGAGGGCTAGGGGCCGGGGAGCTGTTTTTT. Amino acid sequence: CAISEGGLGAGELFF.

The chain joins TRBV7-9 to TRBJ1-1, with a tentative D call TRBD1 (6 bases). From germline, CDR1 is SEHNR and CDR2 FQNEAQ (reference sequence). V gave up 3 bases and J gave up 1 base, with 21 bases separating them. The CDR3 loop spans 18 amino acids. The CDR3 sequence: CASSLIWRGAERNTEAFF. DNA of the CDR3: TGTGCCAGCAGCTTGATATGGCGGGGGGCTGAGAGGAACACTGAAGCTTTCTTT.

The chain recombines TRBV5-1 with TRBJ2-5, with 12 bases that match TRBD2. CDR3 size: 16 residues. Trimming took 4 bases from V and 4 from J; bases not matched to a gene: 8. The germline V gene encodes CDR1 SGHRS and CDR2 YFSETQ. CDR3 loop: CASSAVLAGGPETQYF. The CDR3 DNA reads TGCGCCAGCAGCGCAGTGCTAGCGGGAGGGCCAGAGACCCAGTACTTC.

The rearrangement joins TRBV4-2 to TRBJ2-7; TRBD2 matches at 12 bases. The germline V gene has CDR1 LGHNA and CDR2 YNFKEQ. The CDR3 spans 18 residues. With 4 bases clipped from V and 6 bases from J, the junction kept 16 bases outside the gene matches. CDR3 nucleotide sequence: TGTGCCAGCAGCCCACAGACTAGCGGGAGTATTAGAGTGGGCGAGCAGTACTTC. Its protein product is CASSPQTSGSIRVGEQYF.

The chain uses TRBV6-4 and TRBJ2-1, with D maybe TRBD1 (6 bases). This CDR3 comprises 15 residues. Germline lookup yields CDR1 MRHNA and CDR2 SNTAGT. Trimming took 0 bases from V and 12 from J, leaving 18 bases between them. The CDR3 sequence is CASSDSFQGIQGQFF. As DNA, the CDR3 is TGTGCCAGCAGTGACTCCTTTCAGGGGATACAGGGGCAGTTCTTC.

J is TRBJ2-1 and V is TRBV5-4; 8 bases match TRBD2. The germline V gene encodes CDR1 SGHNT and CDR2 YYREEE (reference sequence). V lost 4 bases and J lost 3; bases outside the gene matches: 6. The CDR3 covers 15 residues. CDR3 in DNA: TGTGCCAGCAGCCAAACTAGCGGCATCTACAATGAGCAGTTCTTC. This sequence encodes CASSQTSGIYNEQFF.

The rearrangement links TRBV28 to TRBJ1-5; D is unclear. V was shortened by 3 bases and J by 5 bases, with 11 bases between the two germline ends. This CDR3 is built from 14 residues. The germline V gene encodes CDR1 MDHEN and CDR2 SYDVKM. CDR3 nucleotide sequence: TGTGCCAGCAGTTTGGGCAGCGGCCATCAGCCCCAGCATTTT. It codes for CASSLGSGHQPQHF.

J is TRBJ1-2 and V is TRBV11-2, with TRBD1 matching over 9 bases. The CDR3 contains 13 residues. Germline CDR1 reads SGHAT; CDR2 reads FQNNGV. V gave up 6 bases and J gave up 8 bases; unmatched junction bases: 7. The CDR3 loop is CASRETGGLGYTF. In DNA form, the CDR3 reads TGTGCCAGCAGAGAGACAGGGGGGCTCGGCTACACCTTC.

The V gene is TRBV4-1, the J gene TRBJ2-1, with TRBD2 identical over 10 bases. The CDR3 totals 16 residues. Trimming took 0 bases from V and 6 from J; bases not matched to a gene: 5. Per germline, CDR1 MGHRA and CDR2 YSYEKL. The CDR3 loop is CASSQDRSGGANEQFF. CDR3 nucleotides: TGCGCCAGCAGCCAAGATCGAAGCGGGGGGGCCAATGAGCAGTTCTTC.

V is TRBV19 and J is TRBJ1-5; TRBD1 might be the D (6 bases). The germline CDR1 and CDR2 sequences are LNHDA and SQIVND (reference sequence). The V end was cut by 3 bases, the J end by 1 base, with 16 bases between. The CDR3 sequence is 17 residues long. CDR3 protein: CASSIQGLPISNQPQHF. DNA of the CDR3: TGTGCCAGTAGTATCCAGGGGCTACCTATAAGCAATCAGCCCCAGCATTTT.

This chain links TRBV19 with TRBJ2-5; 11 bases align to TRBD2. Germline V lookup: CDR1 LNHDA, CDR2 SQIVND (reference sequence). This CDR3 spans 16 amino acids. J lost 5 bases, V lost 0 bases, and 5 bases had no gene match. The CDR3 DNA reads TGTGCCAGTAGTATAGATCTCCTAGCGGGGGGCGAGACCCAGTACTTC. Its translation is CASSIDLLAGGETQYF. The full variable domain, rest sourced from reference TRBV19 and TRBJ2-5, is DGGITQSPKYLFRKEGQNVTLSCEQNLNHDAMYWYRQDPGQGLRLIYYSQIVNDFQKGDIAEGYSVSREKKESFPLTVTSAQKNPTAFYLCASSIDLLAGGETQYFGPGTRLLVL.